The T cell receptor (beta chain) described here comes from a study of long-term antiretroviral therapy in people with HIV. Study as a whole: Sampling started about a decade before the 2015 immediate-ART recommendation. Study conclusions and caveats: The repertoire was dominated at all time points by clones expanded before ART. All blood samples came from the years 2004 to 2017, possibly under older ART regimens.

Every participant gave one or more pre-ART and two or more post-ART PBMC samples. Germline V lookup: CDR1 LNHDA, CDR2 SQIVND (reference sequence). Trimming removed 2 bases from V and 7 bases from J; junction bases left unmatched: 0. The CDR3 is made up of 13 amino acids. Note on this clone: Its antigen is not known.

The assay, immunoSEQ v3.0, was run at survey level. TCRdb keeps only in-frame clones here, not all; method: immunoSEQ multiplex PCR. This sample has tens of thousands of clones, with approximately 94% found just once. Sequenced material: unsorted PBMCs, taken roughly 7.1 years after starting antiretroviral therapy. The sequence derives from a middle-aged man with HIV. The chain recombines TRBV19 with TRBJ2-2; TRBD1 aligns across 8 bases. The CDR3 DNA sequence: TGTGCCAGTAGTATAACAGGGGGCGGGGAGCTGTTTTTT. It yields the protein CASSITGGGELFF.